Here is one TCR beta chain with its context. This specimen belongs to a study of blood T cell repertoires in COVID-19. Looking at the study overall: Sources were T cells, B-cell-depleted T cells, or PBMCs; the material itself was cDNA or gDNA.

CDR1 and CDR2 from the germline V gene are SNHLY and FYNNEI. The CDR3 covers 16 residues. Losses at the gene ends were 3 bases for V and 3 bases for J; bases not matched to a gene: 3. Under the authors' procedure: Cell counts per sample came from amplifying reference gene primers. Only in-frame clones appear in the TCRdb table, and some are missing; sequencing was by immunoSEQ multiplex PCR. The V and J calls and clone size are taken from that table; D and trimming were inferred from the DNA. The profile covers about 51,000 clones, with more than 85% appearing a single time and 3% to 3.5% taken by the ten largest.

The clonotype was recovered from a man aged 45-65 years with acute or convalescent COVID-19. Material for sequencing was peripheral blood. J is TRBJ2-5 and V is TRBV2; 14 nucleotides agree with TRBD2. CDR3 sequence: CASSETSGGEKETQYF. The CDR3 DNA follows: TGTGCCAGCAGTGAGACTAGCGGGGGGGAGAAAGAGACCCAGTACTTC.